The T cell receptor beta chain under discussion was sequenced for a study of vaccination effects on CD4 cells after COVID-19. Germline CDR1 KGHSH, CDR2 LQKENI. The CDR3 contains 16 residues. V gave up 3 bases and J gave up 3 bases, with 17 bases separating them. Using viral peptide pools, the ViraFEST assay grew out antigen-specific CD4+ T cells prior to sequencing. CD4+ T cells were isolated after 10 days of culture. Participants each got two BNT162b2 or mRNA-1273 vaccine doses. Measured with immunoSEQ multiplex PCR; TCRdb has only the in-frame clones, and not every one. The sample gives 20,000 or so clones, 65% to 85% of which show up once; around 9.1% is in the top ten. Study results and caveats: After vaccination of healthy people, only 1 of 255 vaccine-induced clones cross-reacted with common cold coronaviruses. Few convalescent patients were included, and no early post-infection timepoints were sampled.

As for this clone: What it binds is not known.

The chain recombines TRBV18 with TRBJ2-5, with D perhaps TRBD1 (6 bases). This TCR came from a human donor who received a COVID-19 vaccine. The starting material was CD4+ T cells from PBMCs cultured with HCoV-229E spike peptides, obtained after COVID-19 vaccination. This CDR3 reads CASSPPGRGMEETQYF. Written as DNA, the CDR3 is TGTGCCAGCTCACCGCCTGGCAGGGGTATGGAAGAGACCCAGTACTTC.